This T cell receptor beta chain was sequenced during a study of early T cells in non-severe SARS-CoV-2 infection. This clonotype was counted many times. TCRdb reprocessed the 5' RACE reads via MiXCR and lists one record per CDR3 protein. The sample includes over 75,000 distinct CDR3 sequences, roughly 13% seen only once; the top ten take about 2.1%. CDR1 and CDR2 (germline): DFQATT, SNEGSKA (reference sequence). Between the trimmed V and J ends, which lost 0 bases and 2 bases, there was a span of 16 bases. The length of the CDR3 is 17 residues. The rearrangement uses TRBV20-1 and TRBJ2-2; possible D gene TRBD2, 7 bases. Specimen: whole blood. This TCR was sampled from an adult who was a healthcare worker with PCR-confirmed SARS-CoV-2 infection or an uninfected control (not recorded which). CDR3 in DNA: TGCAGTGCTAGAGACCCCCGGGGGGCCCCTAACACCGGGGAGCTGTTTTTT. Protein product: CSARDPRGAPNTGELFF.